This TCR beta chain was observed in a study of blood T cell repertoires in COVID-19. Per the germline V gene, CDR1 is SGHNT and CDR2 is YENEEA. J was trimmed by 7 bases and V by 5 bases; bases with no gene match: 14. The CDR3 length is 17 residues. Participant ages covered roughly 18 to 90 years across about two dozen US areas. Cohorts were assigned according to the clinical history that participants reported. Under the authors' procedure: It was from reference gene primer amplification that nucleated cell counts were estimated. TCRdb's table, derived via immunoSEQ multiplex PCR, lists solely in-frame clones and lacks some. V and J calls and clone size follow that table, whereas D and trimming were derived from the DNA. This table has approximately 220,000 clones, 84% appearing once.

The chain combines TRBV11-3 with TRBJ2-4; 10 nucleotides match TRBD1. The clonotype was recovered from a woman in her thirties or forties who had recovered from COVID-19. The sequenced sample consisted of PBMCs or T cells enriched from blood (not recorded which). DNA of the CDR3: TGTGCCAGCAGCCTACTGACAGGGGGCGGCGGTCGGAACATTCAGTACTTC. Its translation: CASSLLTGGGGRNIQYF.